The 14 T cell receptor beta chains reported below all come from one sample, sequenced in a study of blood T cell repertoires in COVID-19. Sequenced by immunoSEQ multiplex PCR; TCRdb stores in-frame clones only, minus some. The sample consists of approximately 250,000 clones, over 70% of them appearing once. Sequencing was carried out using PBMCs or T cells enriched from blood (not recorded which). The receptor set was obtained from a woman aged 40 to 50 who had been exposed to COVID-19.

The V call is TRBV16, the J call TRBJ2-1; TRBD2 matches at 10 bases. V trimming: 0 bases; J trimming: 8 bases; junction bases outside the gene matches: 1. Per germline, CDR1 KGHSY and CDR2 FQNENV. CDR3 length equals 14 residues. CDR3 in amino acids: CASSQSGTSDEQFF. Written as DNA, the CDR3 is TGTGCCAGCAGCCAATCTGGGACTAGCGATGAGCAGTTCTTC.

The chain links TRBV6-4 to TRBJ1-5; D ambiguous. Per germline, CDR1 MRHNA and CDR2 SNTAGT. Deletions cut 5 bases from V and 5 bases from J, with 10 bases between. The CDR3 is 13 residues long. Written as DNA, the CDR3 is TGTGCCAGCAGTCCTCAGGAGGATCAGCCCCAGCATTTT. Translating it yields CASSPQEDQPQHF.

This chain links TRBV28 with TRBJ1-2, with D maybe TRBD1 (6 bases). The V gene lost 5 bases and the J gene lost 1 base, with 8 bases spanning the gap. This CDR3 region has 13 residues. Germline V gene data show CDR1 as MDHEN and CDR2 as SYDVKM. The CDR3 is CASSGQRNYGYTF. The CDR3 bases are TGTGCCAGCAGTGGACAGCGTAACTATGGCTACACCTTC.

The CDR3 DNA reads TGTGCCAGCAGCTTATCCGGGGTCCCTGAAGCTTTCTTT. Its translation is CASSLSGVPEAFF. The chain links TRBV7-9 to TRBJ1-1; D not resolved. The CDR3 consists of 13 residues. Germline V gene lookup returns CDR1 SEHNR and CDR2 FQNEAQ (reference sequence). Trimming pared 2 bases from V and 6 bases from J, leaving 10 bases between.

The V and J genes are TRBV28 and TRBJ1-5, with TRBD1 matching 10 bases. Germline-derived CDR1 and CDR2 are MDHEN and SYDVKM. CDR3 length equals 17 residues. Germline trimming cut 6 bases from V and 0 bases from J; bases unmatched to any gene: 8. CDR3 residues: CASSKTGTGDSNQPQHF. CDR3 bases: TGTGCCAGCAGCAAAACCGGGACAGGGGATAGCAATCAGCCCCAGCATTTT. The full variable domain, completed using reference TRBV28 and TRBJ1-5, is DVKVTQSSRYLVKRTGEKVFLECVQDMDHENMFWYRQDPGLGLRLIYFSYDVKMKEKGDIPEGYSVSREKKERFSLILESASTNQTSMYLCASSKTGTGDSNQPQHFGDGTRLSIL.

This chain connects TRBV28 to TRBJ2-1; 9 bases match TRBD2. The length of the CDR3 is 14 residues. CDR1 is MDHEN and CDR2 is SYDVKM in the germline V gene. J gave up 7 bases and V 6 bases, and 7 bases lay outside the gene matches. CDR3 sequence (DNA): TGTGCCAGCAGCCGGCCTAGCGGGACAAATGAGCAGTTCTTC. As protein: CASSRPSGTNEQFF.

V and J are TRBV6-4 and TRBJ1-1; maybe TRBD1 (6 bases). This CDR3 is 12 amino acids long. Germline CDR1 is MRHNA and CDR2 is SNTAGT. Between the trimmed V and J ends, which lost 2 bases and 11 bases, there was a span of 12 bases. The CDR3 nucleotides are TGTGCCAGCAGTGACACAGGGAGTTGGGCTTTCTTT. It codes for CASSDTGSWAFF.

This clone was detected a few times. The chain links TRBV25-1 to TRBJ2-2; tentatively, D is TRBD1 (5 bases). Trimming shortened V by 1 base and J by 10 bases, and 10 bases separated the two germline ends. Germline CDR1 reads MGHDK; CDR2 reads SYGVNS. This CDR3 region has 13 residues. CDR3 residues: CASSELGELELFF. The CDR3 region has the DNA TGTGCCAGCAGTGAATTAGGGGAATTGGAGCTGTTTTTT. The full variable domain, its missing parts supplied by reference TRBV25-1 and TRBJ2-2, is EADIYQTPRYLVIGTGKKITLECSQTMGHDKMYWYQQDPGMELHLIHYSYGVNSTEKGDLSSESTVSRIRTEHFPLTLESARPSHTSQYLCASSELGELELFFGEGSRLTVL.

V is TRBV2 and J is TRBJ1-5, with a tentative D call TRBD1 (6 bases). Trimming took off 5 bases at V and 4 bases at J, with 15 bases between the two ends. CDR3 length: 15 amino acids. The V gene's germline CDR1 is SNHLY and CDR2 FYNNEI. DNA of the CDR3: TGTGCCAGCAGTATACAGGGTGGGCCAAATCAGCCCCAGCATTTT. The encoded protein is CASSIQGGPNQPQHF.

V is TRBV6-2 or TRBV6-3 and J is TRBJ1-2; 9 bases agree with TRBD1. Germline loops: CDR1 MNHEY, CDR2 SVGEGT. The CDR3 sequence is 14 residues long. With V trimmed by 4 bases and J by 3 bases, 3 bases remained unmatched. This CDR3 reads CASSFGQGYYGYTF. DNA of the CDR3: TGTGCCAGCAGTTTCGGACAGGGGTACTATGGCTACACCTTC.

This clone was observed a single time. This chain links TRBV3-1 (or the pseudogene TRBV3-2) with TRBJ1-5, with TRBD1 as a possible D gene (5 bases). V was clipped by 2 bases and J by 6 bases, with 8 bases between them. CDR3 length: 13 residues. Germline V lookup: CDR1 LGHDT, CDR2 YNNKEL (reference sequence). As DNA, the CDR3 is TGTGCCAGCAGCCAAAATCAGGGTCAGCCCCAGCATTTT. As protein: CASSQNQGQPQHF.

The rearrangement uses TRBV11-3 and TRBJ2-3; TRBD2 matches 7 bases. From germline, CDR1 is SGHNT and CDR2 YENEEA. The J segment lost 0 bases and the V segment lost 6 bases, leaving 9 bases of the junction unmatched. CDR3 length: 16 amino acids. As DNA, the CDR3 is TGTGCCAGCAGTCCGAGCGGGACCGCTAGCACAGATACGCAGTATTTT. It yields the protein CASSPSGTASTDTQYF.

The rearrangement links TRBV24-1 to TRBJ1-4, with TRBD1 matching 9 bases. J gave up 6 bases and V 5 bases, and 9 bases lay outside the gene matches. The CDR3 length is 16 residues. The germline gives CDR1 KGHDR, CDR2 SFDVKD. CDR3 in amino acids: CATSGYDGTGYEKLFF. The DNA for the CDR3 is TGTGCCACCAGTGGTTATGACGGGACAGGGTATGAAAAACTGTTTTTT.

This chain links TRBV28 with TRBJ1-1; 7 bases align to TRBD1. CDR3 length equals 15 residues. The germline gives CDR1 MDHEN, CDR2 SYDVKM. The J segment lost 3 bases and the V segment lost 5 bases, leaving 9 bases of the junction unmatched. The CDR3 loop is CASSTPTGLHTEAFF. The CDR3 nucleotides are TGTGCCAGCAGTACCCCGACAGGGTTGCACACTGAAGCTTTCTTT.